Described below is a single TCR beta chain sequence and its context. Its specificity is not known. The data stem from a study of spatial heterogeneity in lung cancer. General observations from the study: Tumors with more nonsynonymous mutations had more expanded intratumoral alpha and beta TCRs.

Time point here: sample taken at primary tumor resection. MiXCR, run by TCRdb on the 5' RACE reads, gives a single entry per CDR3 protein. Counted here are about 27,000 distinct CDR3 sequences, roughly 7.4% occurring once; the ten biggest clones make up about 24%. Germline V gene data show CDR1 as SGHNT and CDR2 as YYREEE (reference sequence). CDR3 size: 16 residues. V lost 4 bases and J lost 7; bases outside the gene matches: 11. The sample in question was lung tumor tissue, obtained at surgery. This TCR was sampled from a male donor with early-stage non-small cell lung cancer. This rearrangement joins TRBV5-4 to TRBJ1-6; the match to TRBD1 covers 7 bases. CDR3 protein: CASSERSGTENSPLHF. DNA of the CDR3: TGTGCCAGCAGCGAACGTTCCGGGACAGAGAATTCACCCCTCCACTTT.